This entry lists 8 T cell receptor beta chains sequenced from one sample in a study of breast tumors, draining lymph nodes, adjacent tissues. TCRdb called the multiplex PCR reads again in MiXCR, with one record for every CDR3 protein. Found here are some 120,000 distinct CDR3 sequences, roughly 21% of them singletons; the top ten hold under 4.5%. Axillary draining lymph nodes of breast cancer patients supplied the node samples. The source material was axillary lymph node tissue. These receptors were taken from a female donor with breast cancer. Some clones in this sample may be carry-over from other donors' samples.

This clonotype was observed many times. The rearrangement uses TRBV20-1 and TRBJ2-7, with 8 positions matching TRBD1. After removal of 6 bases from V and 3 bases from J, the junction contained 1 base not matched to a gene. The V gene's germline CDR1 is DFQATT and CDR2 SNEGSKA (reference sequence). The CDR3 sequence is 11 residues long. The CDR3 nucleotides are TGCAGTGCAGACAGGGGCTACGAGCAGTACTTC. Protein sequence: CSADRGYEQYF.

This clonotype was seen at least ten times. The V and J genes are TRBV7-3 and TRBJ2-3; D not resolved. The CDR3 covers 13 residues. Germline loops: CDR1 SGHTA, CDR2 FQGTGA. The germline V and J ends were trimmed by 6 bases and 1 base, with 8 bases remaining between them. The CDR3 DNA reads TGTGCCAGCAGAAGTGAGGGCACAGATACGCAGTATTTT. This sequence encodes CASRSEGTDTQYF.

The J gene is TRBJ1-3, the V gene TRBV28, with D possibly TRBD1 on 6 matching bases. CDR1 is MDHEN and CDR2 is SYDVKM in the germline V gene. Trimming pared 6 bases from V and 2 bases from J, leaving 17 bases between. The CDR3 length is 16 residues. The CDR3: CASSAPGDITGNTIYF. CDR3 sequence (DNA): TGTGCCAGCAGCGCCCCAGGGGACATAACTGGAAACACCATATATTTT.

This clonotype was seen repeatedly, ten times or more. This chain connects TRBV10-3 to TRBJ2-7, with TRBD2 identical over 11 bases. This CDR3 is built from 15 residues. Germline-derived CDR1 and CDR2 are ENHRY and SYGVKD. V shed 0 bases and J 4 bases; nucleotides not matched to a gene: 2. This CDR3 is CAISESRTSGYEQYF. The CDR3, as DNA: TGTGCCATCAGTGAGTCTCGGACTAGCGGGTACGAGCAGTACTTC.

This rearrangement joins TRBV30 to TRBJ2-3, with 8 bases fitting TRBD2. Germline CDR1 and CDR2: GTSNPN and SVGIG (reference sequence). This CDR3 region has 16 residues. The ends lost 2 bases at V and 1 base at J; junction bases unmatched: 8. The CDR3 here is CAWSLGPAGGTDTQYF. The CDR3 DNA follows: TGTGCCTGGAGTCTGGGACCAGCGGGAGGCACAGATACGCAGTATTTT.

About this clonotype: A much bigger clone sits one base away, suggesting this may be a read error. This sequence joins TRBV20-1 and TRBJ1-2; D not resolved. This CDR3 is built from 15 residues. Germline CDR1 and CDR2: DFQATT and SNEGSKA (reference sequence). The CDR3 sequence: CTAPKSRNLLGGYTF. CDR3 in DNA: TGCACTGCCCCAAAGAGTCGGAATCTGCTGGGGGGCTACACCTTC.

On this clonotype itself: One base away lies a much larger clone, so this may be a sequencing read error. DNA of the CDR3: TGTGCCTGCAGTGAAAGGGGGACCGGAAACACCATATATTTT. It codes for CACSERGTGNTIYF. The gene calls are TRBV6-1 and TRBJ1-3; perhaps TRBD1 as D (6 bases). The CDR3 has 14 amino acids. Germline V gene lookup returns CDR1 MNHNS and CDR2 SASEGT.

This clonotype was found many times. CDR3 sequence: CASSQDRTYNSPLHF. CDR3 sequence (DNA): TGTGCCAGCAGCCAAGACAGAACCTATAATTCACCCCTCCACTTT. The chain carries TRBV3-1 and TRBJ1-6; D call uncertain. CDR1 LGHDT and CDR2 YNNKEL come from the germline V gene (reference sequence). The CDR3 length is 15 residues. With 0 bases removed from V and 2 bases from J, the gap between germline ends came to 5 bases.